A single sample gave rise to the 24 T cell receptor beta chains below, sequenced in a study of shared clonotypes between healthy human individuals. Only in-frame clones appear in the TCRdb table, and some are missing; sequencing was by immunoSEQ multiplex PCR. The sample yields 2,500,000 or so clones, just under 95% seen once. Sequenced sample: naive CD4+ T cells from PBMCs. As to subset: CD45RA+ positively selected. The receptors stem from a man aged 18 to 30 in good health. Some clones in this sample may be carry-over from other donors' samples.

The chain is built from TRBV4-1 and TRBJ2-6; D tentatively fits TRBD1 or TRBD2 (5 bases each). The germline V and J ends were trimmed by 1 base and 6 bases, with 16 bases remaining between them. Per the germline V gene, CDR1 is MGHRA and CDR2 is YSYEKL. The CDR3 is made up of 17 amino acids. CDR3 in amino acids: CASSQGGVPRPANVLTF. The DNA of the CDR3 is TGCGCCAGCAGCCAAGGAGGGGTCCCCCGGCCGGCCAACGTCCTGACTTTC.

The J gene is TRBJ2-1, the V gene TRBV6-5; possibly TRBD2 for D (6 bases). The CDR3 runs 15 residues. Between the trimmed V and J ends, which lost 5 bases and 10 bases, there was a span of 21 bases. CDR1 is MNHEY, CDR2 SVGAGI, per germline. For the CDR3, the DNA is TGTGCCAGCAGTCCCCGTCCCGCGGGATCTCACGAGCAGTTCTTC. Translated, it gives CASSPRPAGSHEQFF.

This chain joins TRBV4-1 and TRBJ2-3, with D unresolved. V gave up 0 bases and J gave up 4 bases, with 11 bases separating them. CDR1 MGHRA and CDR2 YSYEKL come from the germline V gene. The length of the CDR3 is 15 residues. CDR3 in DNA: TGCGCCAGCAGCCAAGAGAGGCAGGCTCCAGATACGCAGTATTTT. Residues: CASSQERQAPDTQYF.

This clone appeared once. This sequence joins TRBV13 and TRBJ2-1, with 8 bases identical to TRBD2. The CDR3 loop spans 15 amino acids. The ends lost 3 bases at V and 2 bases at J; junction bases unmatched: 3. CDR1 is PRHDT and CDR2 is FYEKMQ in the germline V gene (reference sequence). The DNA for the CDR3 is TGTGCCAGCAGCTTGACTAGCGCGACCTACAATGAGCAGTTCTTC. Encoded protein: CASSLTSATYNEQFF.

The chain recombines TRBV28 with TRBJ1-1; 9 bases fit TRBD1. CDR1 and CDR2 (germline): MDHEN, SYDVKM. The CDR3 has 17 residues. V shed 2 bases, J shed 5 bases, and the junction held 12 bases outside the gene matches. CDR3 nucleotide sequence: TGTGCCAGCAGTTTAAGGCGGGACAGGGATCGAGCAACTGAAGCTTTCTTT. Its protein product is CASSLRRDRDRATEAFF.

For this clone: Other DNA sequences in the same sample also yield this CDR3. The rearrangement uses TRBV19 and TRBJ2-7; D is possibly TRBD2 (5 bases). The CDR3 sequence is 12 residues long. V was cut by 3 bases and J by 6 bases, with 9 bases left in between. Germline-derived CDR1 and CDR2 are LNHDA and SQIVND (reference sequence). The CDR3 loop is CASSIRDGEQYF. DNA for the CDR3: TGTGCCAGTAGTATTCGGGATGGCGAGCAGTACTTC.

CDR3 protein: CAWRQGWNTEAFF. In DNA, the CDR3 is TGTGCCTGGAGACAGGGTTGGAACACTGAAGCTTTCTTT. This chain joins TRBV30 and TRBJ1-1; D possibly corresponds to TRBD1 (6 bases). CDR1 GTSNPN and CDR2 SVGIG come from the germline V gene (reference sequence). Between the trimmed V and J ends, which lost 3 bases and 1 base, there was a span of 9 bases. The CDR3 runs to 13 residues.

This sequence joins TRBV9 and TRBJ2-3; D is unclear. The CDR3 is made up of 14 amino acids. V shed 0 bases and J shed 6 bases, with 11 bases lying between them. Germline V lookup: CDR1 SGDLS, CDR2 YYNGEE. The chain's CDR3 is CASSVARNSDTQYF. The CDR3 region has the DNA TGTGCCAGCAGCGTAGCTCGCAATTCGGATACGCAGTATTTT.

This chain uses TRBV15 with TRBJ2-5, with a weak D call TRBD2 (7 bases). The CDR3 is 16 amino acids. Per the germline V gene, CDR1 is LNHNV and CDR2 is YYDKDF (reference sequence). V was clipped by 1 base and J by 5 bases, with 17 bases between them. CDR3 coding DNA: TGTGCCACCAGCAGAGCGCCGGGCGGGGGCAGGGAGACCCAGTACTTC. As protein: CATSRAPGGGRETQYF.

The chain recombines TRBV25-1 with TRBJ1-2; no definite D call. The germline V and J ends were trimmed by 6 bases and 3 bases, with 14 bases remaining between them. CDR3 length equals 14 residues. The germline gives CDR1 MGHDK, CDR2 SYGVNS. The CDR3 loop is CASSPLKGYYGYTF. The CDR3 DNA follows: TGTGCCAGCAGCCCCCTGAAGGGTTACTATGGCTACACCTTC.

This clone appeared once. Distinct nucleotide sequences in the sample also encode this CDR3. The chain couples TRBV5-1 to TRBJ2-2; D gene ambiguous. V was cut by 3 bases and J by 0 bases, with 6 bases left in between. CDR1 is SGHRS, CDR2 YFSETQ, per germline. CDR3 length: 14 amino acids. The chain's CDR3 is CASSSLSNTGELFF. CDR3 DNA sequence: TGCGCCAGCAGCTCACTTTCGAACACCGGGGAGCTGTTTTTT.

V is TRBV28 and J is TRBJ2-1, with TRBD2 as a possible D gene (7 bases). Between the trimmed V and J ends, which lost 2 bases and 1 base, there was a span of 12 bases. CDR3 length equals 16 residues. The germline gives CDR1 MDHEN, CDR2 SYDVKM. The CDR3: CASSLGGAKSYNEQFF. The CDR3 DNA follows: TGTGCCAGCAGTTTAGGGGGGGCTAAATCCTACAATGAGCAGTTCTTC.

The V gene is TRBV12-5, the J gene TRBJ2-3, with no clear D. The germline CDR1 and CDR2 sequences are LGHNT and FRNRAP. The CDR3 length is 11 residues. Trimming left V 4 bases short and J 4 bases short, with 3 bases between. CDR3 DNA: TGTGCTAGTGGTTCCGCAGATACGCAGTATTTT. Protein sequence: CASGSADTQYF.

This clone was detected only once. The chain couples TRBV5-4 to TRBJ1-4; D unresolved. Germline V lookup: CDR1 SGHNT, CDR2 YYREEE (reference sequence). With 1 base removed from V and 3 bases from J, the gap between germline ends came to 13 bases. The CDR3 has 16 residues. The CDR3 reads CASSLSQAAPNEKLFF. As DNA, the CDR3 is TGTGCCAGCAGCTTGAGTCAGGCCGCCCCTAATGAAAAACTGTTTTTT.

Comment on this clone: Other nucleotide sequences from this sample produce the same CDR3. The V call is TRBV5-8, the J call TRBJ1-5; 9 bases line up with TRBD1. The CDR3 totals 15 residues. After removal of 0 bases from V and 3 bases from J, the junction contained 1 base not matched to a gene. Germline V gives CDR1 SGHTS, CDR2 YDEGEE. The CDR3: CASSLGQGDNQPQHF. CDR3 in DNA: TGTGCCAGCAGCTTGGGACAGGGGGACAATCAGCCCCAGCATTTT.

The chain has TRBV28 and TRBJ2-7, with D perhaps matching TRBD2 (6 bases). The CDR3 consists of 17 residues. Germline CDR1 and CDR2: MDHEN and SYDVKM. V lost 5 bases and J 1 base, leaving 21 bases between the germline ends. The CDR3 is CASSTLRSSAQSYEQYF. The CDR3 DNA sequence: TGTGCCAGCAGTACCCTCCGATCTAGCGCTCAATCCTACGAGCAGTACTTC.

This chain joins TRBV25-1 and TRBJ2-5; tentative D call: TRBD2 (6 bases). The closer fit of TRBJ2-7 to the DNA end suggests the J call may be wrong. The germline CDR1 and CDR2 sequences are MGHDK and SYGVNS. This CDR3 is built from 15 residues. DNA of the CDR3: TGTGCCAGCAGTAGCCGTGGGGACTTCTTCCACGAGCAGTACTTC. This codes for CASSSRGDFFHEQYF.

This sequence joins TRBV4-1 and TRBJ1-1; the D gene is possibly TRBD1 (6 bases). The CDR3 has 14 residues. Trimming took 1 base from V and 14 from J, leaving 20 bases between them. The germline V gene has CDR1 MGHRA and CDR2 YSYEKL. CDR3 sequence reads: CASSQGGGQREEFF. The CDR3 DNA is TGCGCCAGCAGCCAAGGAGGGGGGCAGCGGGAAGAATTCTTT.

CDR3 coding DNA: TGTGCCAGCAGCCGTGGGACTAGCGGGATGACTAGCGGGAGGTCCAGGGCGGGAGATACGCAGTATTTT. This sequence encodes CASSRGTSGMTSGRSRAGDTQYF. The chain couples TRBV13 to TRBJ2-3, with 13 positions matching TRBD2. Germline trimming cut 5 bases from V and 5 bases from J; bases unmatched to any gene: 28. The CDR3 covers 23 residues. Germline V CDR1 and CDR2: PRHDT, FYEKMQ (reference sequence).

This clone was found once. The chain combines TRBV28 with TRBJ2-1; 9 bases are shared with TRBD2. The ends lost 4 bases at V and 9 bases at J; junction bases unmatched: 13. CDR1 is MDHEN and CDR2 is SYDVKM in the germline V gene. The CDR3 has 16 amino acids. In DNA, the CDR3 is TGTGCCAGCAGTTCCCACCCGCGAGCGGGAGGTGGTGAGCAGTTCTTC. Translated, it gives CASSSHPRAGGGEQFF.

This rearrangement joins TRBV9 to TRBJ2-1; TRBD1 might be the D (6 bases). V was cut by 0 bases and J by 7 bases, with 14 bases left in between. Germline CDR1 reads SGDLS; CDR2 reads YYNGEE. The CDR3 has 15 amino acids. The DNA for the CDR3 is TGTGCCAGCAGCGTAGGGGGGCACCAAGTAAATGAGCAGTTCTTC. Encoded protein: CASSVGGHQVNEQFF.

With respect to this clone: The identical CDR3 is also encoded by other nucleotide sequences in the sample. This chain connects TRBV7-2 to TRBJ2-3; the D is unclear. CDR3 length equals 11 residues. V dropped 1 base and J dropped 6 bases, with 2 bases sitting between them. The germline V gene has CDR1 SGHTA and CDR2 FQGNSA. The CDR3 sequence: CASSLEDTQYF. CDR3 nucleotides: TGTGCCAGCAGCTTAGAGGATACGCAGTATTTT.

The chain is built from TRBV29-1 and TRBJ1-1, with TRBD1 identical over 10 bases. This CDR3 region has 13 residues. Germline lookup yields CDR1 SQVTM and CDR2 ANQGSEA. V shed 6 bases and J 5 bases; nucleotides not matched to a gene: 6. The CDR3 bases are TGCAGCGTGGGACAGGGGAGAGCAACTGAAGCTTTCTTT. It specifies CSVGQGRATEAFF.

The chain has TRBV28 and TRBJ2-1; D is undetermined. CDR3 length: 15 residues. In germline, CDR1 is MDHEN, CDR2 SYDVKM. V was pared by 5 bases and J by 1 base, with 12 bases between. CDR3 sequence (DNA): TGTGCCAGCAGTACGAGTAGTTCGTCCTACAATGAGCAGTTCTTC. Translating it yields CASSTSSSSYNEQFF.